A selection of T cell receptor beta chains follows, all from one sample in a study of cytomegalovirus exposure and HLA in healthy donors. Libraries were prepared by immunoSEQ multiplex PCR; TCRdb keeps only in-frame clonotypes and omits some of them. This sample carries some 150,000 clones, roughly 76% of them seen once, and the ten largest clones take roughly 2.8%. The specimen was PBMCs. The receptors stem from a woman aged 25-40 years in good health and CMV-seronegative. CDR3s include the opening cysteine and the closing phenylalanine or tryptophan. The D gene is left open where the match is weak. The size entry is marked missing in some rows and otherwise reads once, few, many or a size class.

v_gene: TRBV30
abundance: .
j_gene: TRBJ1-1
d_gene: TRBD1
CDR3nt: TGTGCTAGGGACAGGGCGAACACTGAAGCTTTCTTT
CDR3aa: CARDRANTEAFF

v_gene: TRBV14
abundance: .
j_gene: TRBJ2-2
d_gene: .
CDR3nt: TGTGCCAGCAGCGCACTCCACACCGGGGAGCTGTTTTTT
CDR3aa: CASSALHTGELFF

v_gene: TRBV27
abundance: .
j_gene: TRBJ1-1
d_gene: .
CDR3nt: TGTGCCAGCAGTTTCCCGGGGAGCACTGAAGCTTTCTTT
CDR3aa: CASSFPGSTEAFF

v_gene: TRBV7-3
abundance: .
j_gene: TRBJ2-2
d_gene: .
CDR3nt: TGTGCCAGCAGCTTAAATCAGGGAAACACCGGGGAGCTGTTTTTT
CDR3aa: CASSLNQGNTGELFF

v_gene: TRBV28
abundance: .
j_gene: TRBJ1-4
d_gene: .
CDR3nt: TGTGCCAGCAGTTTATGGGCGGCAAAGGAAAAACTGTTTTTT
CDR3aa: CASSLWAAKEKLFF

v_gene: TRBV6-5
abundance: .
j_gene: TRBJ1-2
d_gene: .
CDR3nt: TGTGCCAGCAGTTACCTCCCTGACTATGGCTACACCTTC
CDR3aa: CASSYLPDYGYTF

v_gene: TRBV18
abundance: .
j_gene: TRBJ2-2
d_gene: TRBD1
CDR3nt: TGTGCCAGCTCACCACGGACAGGGGACACCGGGGAGCTGTTTTTT
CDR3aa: CASSPRTGDTGELFF

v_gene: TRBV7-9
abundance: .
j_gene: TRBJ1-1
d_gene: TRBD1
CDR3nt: TGTGCCAGCAGTTGGTTACAGGGGGATACTGAAGCTTTCTTT
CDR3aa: CASSWLQGDTEAFF

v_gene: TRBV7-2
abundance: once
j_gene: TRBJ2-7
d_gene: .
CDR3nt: TGTGCCAGCAGCTTAAAAGCGGACTCCTACGAGCAGTACTTC
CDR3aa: CASSLKADSYEQYF

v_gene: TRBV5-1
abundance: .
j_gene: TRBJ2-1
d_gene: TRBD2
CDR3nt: TGCGCCAGCAGCGTGGGGACTAGACTTTTTTACAATGAGCAGTTCTTC
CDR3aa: CASSVGTRLFYNEQFF

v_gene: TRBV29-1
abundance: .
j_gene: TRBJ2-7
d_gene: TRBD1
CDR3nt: TGCAGCGTCGGGGACAGCGCCGAGCAGTACTTC
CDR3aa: CSVGDSAEQYF

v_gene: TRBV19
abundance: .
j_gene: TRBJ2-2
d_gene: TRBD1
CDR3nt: TGTGCCAGTAGTGGAAGGGGGCTTGCTAGCACCGGGGAGCTGTTTTTT
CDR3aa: CASSGRGLASTGELFF

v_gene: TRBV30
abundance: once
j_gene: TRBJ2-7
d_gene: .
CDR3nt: TGTGCCTGGAGTTTACGACGGGGCGAGCAGTACTTC
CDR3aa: CAWSLRRGEQYF

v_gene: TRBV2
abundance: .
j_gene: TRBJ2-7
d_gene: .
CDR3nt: TGTGCCAGCAGAAACAGACAGGACTACGAGCAGTACTTC
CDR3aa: CASRNRQDYEQYF

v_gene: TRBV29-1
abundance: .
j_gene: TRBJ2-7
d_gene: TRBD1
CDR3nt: TGCAGCGTTGAGGGGACAGGGGGCGACGAGCAGTACTTC
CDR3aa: CSVEGTGGDEQYF

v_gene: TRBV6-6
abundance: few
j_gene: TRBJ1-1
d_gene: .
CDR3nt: TGTGCCAGCAGTTTGCAGGGCGGCGGCACTGAAGCTTTCTTT
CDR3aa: CASSLQGGGTEAFF

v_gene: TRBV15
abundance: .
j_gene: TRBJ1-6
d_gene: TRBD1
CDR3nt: TGTGCCGCCAGACAGGGGGCCTATAATTCACCCCTCCACTTT
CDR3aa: CAARQGAYNSPLHF

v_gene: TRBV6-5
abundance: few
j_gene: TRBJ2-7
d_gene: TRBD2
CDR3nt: TGTGCCAGCAGGCCCCCGGGGGGGGTATCCTACGAGCAGTACTTC
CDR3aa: CASRPPGGVSYEQYF

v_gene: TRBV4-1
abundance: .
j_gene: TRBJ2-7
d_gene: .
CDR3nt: TGCGCCAGCAGCCAAGAGGGGCCTCCCCAGATATCCTACGAGCAGTACTTC
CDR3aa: CASSQEGPPQISYEQYF

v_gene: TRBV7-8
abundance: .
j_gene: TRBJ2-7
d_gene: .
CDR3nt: TGTGCCAGCAGCTTAAAATACCTACCGGGACAAAGATACGAGCAGTACTTC
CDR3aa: CASSLKYLPGQRYEQYF

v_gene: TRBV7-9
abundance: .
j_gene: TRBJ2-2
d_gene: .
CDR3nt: TGTGCCAGCAGCTTGGTCGCGGTTGGGGAGCTGTTTTTT
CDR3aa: CASSLVAVGELFF

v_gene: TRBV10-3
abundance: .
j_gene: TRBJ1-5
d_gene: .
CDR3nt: TGTGCCATCAGTGAGTCGGAGGGTCAGCCCCAGCATTTT
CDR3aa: CAISESEGQPQHF

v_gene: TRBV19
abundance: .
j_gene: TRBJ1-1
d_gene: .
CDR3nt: TGTGCCAGCCAGAGGGGGGGGAGTAGTACTGAAGCTTTCTTT
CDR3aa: CASQRGGSSTEAFF

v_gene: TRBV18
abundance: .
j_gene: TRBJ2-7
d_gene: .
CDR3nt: TGTGCCAGCTCACCACCAATAGACAGTTACGAGCAGTACTTC
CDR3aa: CASSPPIDSYEQYF

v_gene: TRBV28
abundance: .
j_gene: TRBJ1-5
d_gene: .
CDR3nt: TGTGCCACCTCTACAGGGCATAGCAATCAGCCCCAGCATTTT
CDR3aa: CATSTGHSNQPQHF

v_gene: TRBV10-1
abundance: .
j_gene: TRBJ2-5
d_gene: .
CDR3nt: TGCGCCAGCAGTGCCAGTACAGCCCAAGAGACCCAGTACTTC
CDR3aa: CASSASTAQETQYF

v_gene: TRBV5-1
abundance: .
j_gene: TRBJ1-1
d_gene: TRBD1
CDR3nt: TGCGCCAGCAGCTCGCGCCCGGACAGGGGTGGTCGGACTGAAGCTTTCTTT
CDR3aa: CASSSRPDRGGRTEAFF

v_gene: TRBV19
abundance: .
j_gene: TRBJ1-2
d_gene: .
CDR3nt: TGTGCCAGTAGCTTAAGGGGGTCTAACTATGGCTACACCTTC
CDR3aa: CASSLRGSNYGYTF

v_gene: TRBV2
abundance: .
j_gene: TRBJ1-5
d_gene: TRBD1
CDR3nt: TGTGCCAGCAGTCCGGACAGGGGGCATCAGCCCCAGCATTTT
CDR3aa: CASSPDRGHQPQHF

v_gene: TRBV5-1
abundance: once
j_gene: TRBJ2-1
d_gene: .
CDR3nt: TGCGCCAGCAGCTTGGGGACAGTAACTGAGCAGTTCTTC
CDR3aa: CASSLGTVTEQFF

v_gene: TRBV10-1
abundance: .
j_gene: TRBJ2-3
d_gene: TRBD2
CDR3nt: TGCGCCAGCAGTGAAAGCGGACTAGCGGTGGGCACAGATACGCAGTATTTT
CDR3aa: CASSESGLAVGTDTQYF

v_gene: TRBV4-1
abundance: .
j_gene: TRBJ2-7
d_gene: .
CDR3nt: TGCGCCAGCAGCCAAGACGAACAGAACCACTCCTACGAGCAGTACTTC
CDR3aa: CASSQDEQNHSYEQYF

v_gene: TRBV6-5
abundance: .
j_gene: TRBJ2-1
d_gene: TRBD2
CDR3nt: TGTGCCAGCAGCCGCGGGGGGGAATTCAATGAGCAGTTCTTC
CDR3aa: CASSRGGEFNEQFF

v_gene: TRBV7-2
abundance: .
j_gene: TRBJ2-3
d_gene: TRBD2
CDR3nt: TGTGCCAGCAGCTCCGGACTAGCTATAGATACGCAGTATTTT
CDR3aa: CASSSGLAIDTQYF

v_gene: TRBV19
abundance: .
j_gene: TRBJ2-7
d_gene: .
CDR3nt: TGTGCCAGTAGTATATCGGCAGGGGTCGGCCACGAGCAGTACTTC
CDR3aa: CASSISAGVGHEQYF

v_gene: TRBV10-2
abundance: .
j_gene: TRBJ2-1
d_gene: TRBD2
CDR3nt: TGCGCCAGCAGTGATATAGCGGGGAGCTCCTACAATGAGCAGTTCTTC
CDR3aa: CASSDIAGSSYNEQFF

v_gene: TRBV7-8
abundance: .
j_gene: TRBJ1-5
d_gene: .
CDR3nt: TGTGCCAGCAGCTTAGCTGGGCGGGGGTCCCAGCCCCAGCATTTT
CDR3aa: CASSLAGRGSQPQHF

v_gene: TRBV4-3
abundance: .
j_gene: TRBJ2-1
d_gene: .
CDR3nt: TGCGCCAGCAGCCAAGCTTTGTCGGGGGGCTACTATGAGCAGTTCTTC
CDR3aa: CASSQALSGGYYEQFF

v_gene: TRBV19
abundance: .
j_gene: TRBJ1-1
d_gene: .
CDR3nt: TGTGCCAGCCGGGAGGGGAACACTGAAGCTTTCTTT
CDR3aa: CASREGNTEAFF

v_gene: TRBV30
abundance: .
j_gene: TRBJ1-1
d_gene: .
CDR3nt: TGTGCCTGGAGTGTATTGTCAGGATCAGGGGACACTGAAGCTTTCTTT
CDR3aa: CAWSVLSGSGDTEAFF

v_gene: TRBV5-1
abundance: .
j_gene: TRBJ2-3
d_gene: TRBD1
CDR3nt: TGCGCCAGCAGCCCCGGGACAGGGGTATCAGGACGGACAGATACGCAGTATTTT
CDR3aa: CASSPGTGVSGRTDTQYF

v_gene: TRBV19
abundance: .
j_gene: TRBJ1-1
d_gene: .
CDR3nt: TGTGCCAGTAGTAGCCAGAGGGACACTGAAGCTTTCTTT
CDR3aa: CASSSQRDTEAFF

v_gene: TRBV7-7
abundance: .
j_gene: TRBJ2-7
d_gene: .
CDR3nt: TGTGCCAGCAGCTATAGCAGGGGCGACGAGCAGTACTTC
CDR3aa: CASSYSRGDEQYF

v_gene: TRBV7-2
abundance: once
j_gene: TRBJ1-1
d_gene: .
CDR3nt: TGTGCCAGCAGCTCATCCGGGACTTATAGAGGAGCTTTCTTT
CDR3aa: CASSSSGTYRGAFF

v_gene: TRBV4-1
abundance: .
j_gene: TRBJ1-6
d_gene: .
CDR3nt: TGCGCCAGCAGTGCAGGGGTAAGCTCCTATAATTCACCCCTCCACTTT
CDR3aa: CASSAGVSSYNSPLHF